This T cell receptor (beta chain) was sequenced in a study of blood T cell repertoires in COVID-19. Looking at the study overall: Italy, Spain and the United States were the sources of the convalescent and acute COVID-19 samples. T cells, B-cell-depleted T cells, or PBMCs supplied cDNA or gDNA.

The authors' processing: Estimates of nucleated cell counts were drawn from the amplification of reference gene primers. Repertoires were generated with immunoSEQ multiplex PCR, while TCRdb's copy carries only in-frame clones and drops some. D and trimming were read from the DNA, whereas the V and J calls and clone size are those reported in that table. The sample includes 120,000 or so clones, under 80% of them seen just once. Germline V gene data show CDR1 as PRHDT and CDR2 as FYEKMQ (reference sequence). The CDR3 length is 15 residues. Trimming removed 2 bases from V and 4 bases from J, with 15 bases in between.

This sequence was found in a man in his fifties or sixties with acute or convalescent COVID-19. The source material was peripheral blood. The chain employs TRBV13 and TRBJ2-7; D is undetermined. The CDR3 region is CASSLRVGFGYEQYF. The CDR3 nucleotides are TGTGCCAGCAGCTTACGGGTCGGGTTCGGATACGAGCAGTACTTC.